This TCR beta chain is drawn from a study of follicular helper T cells after annual influenza vaccination (dated by TCRdb to 2016 to 2017). For the wider study: Blood was collected on days 0, 7 and 28 after each seasonal influenza vaccination. To study recall of cTfh clones, some subjects were followed through successive annual vaccinations in the 2013-2014, 2014-2015 and 2015-2016 seasons. One week after vaccination, a second recruited cohort of more than nine subjects (Table S1) displayed a similar ICOS+CD38+ cTfh response. Multi-year samples were available from six subjects, with four subjects covering two vaccination seasons and two subjects covering three seasons. The 2013-2014 samples were cryopreserved, while the 2015 samples were processed right after collection. General findings and caveats noted by the study authors: Day 7 ICOS+CD38+ clones were most often found later in ICOS-CD38- cTfh, suggesting that subset may serve as a memory reservoir. Only about 9.5-22% of analyzed cells yielded productive TCRB sequences, so sampling of rare clonotypes was not possible. Undersampling of the much larger non-cTfh compartments could not be excluded when assessing influenza clone enrichment. ICOS+CD38+ cTfh clonality correlated with the frequency of that population, and its change correlated with the change in circulating plasmablast frequency. With successive annual vaccinations, a recurrent oligoclonal ICOS+CD38+ cTfh response was recalled, and this response contained tetramer and AIM influenza-specific clonotypes.

As concerns this clone: The specificity of this receptor is unknown. No base qualities exist here, and no much larger clone lies one base off it.

Reading the label with the study, this specimen's time point is: 2013-2014 season, 7 days after vaccination. Adults were given seasonal inactivated influenza vaccine (Fluvarix), and sorted blood CD4 subsets were followed by TCRB sequencing before and after vaccination. To be eligible, subjects had to be community-dwelling and could not have received an influenza vaccine during the previous 6 months. Exclusions included influenza vaccine contraindications, substance abuse, HIV/AIDS, active malignancy, immunomodulatory medication and active illness such as respiratory infection. Per time point, between roughly 35 and 100 mL of blood was sampled. PBMC were isolated using Ficoll-Paque PLUS or SepMate separation. As a non-Tfh subset for comparison, CXCR5- memory CD4 T cells were sorted. Before DNA was extracted, the cell subsets were sorted from PBMC using a BD FACS Aria. The CDR3 sequence holds 16 residues, the cysteine and phenylalanine included. Only the CDR3 part of the read is kept: 48 bases, read in frame from the first base. The V end gives up 8 bases and the J end 7 bases, leaving 14 bases in the junction not matched to a gene. Via the germline V gene, CDR1 is MDHEN and CDR2 SYDVKM.

Library prep was done by the immunoSEQ multiplex PCR assay. Adaptive Biotechnologies handled the TCRB amplification, library preparation, sequencing and preliminary bioinformatics at Survey level resolution. As for the authors' bioinformatics: Clonality was computed in R as 1 minus normalized Shannon entropy; the Gini index was calculated with the R package ineq. The overlap score was defined as the summed counts of shared sequences divided by the total counts of all sequences in both compared samples. Fisher's exact test, with an assumed theoretical repertoire of 10^7 TCRB sequences, was used to assess the significance of shared clonotypes. The source is immuneACCESS, and TCRdb retained only in-frame sequences with V and J called. Part of the clones is not carried over; for the studies checked, unresolved V genes explain less than half of this, and the remainder is unexplained. V, J and clone size derive from that table, while D and trimming were established from the DNA sequence. Present in this sample are 9,700 or so clones, more than 65% of which were seen just once. The ten largest account for 0.5% to 0.75% of the sample.

The chain links TRBV28 with TRBJ1-6, with 7 bases aligning to TRBD1. The starting material was CXCR5- memory CD4+ T cells sorted from blood, obtained 7 days after influenza vaccination. The cell subset or site label on this specimen signifies: CXCR5- memory CD4 T cells. This TCR came from an adult who received the influenza vaccine. The nucleotides read TGTGCCAGCGGCACACCGAGTCAGGGGGGGAATTCACCCCTCCACTTT. Translated, it gives CASGTPSQGGNSPLHF.